The source of this T cell receptor (beta chain) is a study of cytomegalovirus exposure and HLA in healthy donors. Study-wide context: Genetic ancestry analysis placed under 90% of the approximately 400 donors that were genotyped in the Caucasian-associated cluster. Findings of the study overall: Rare TCR sequences dominated, though some public TCRs recurred in many donors.

PCR involved 60 Vbeta and 13 Jbeta primers. The protocol was immunoSEQ multiplex PCR, while the TCRdb copy is restricted to in-frame clones and leaves out a portion. The sample yields about 140,000 clones, about three quarters seen once. This clone appeared once. Its antigen is still unknown. This CDR3 is 14 amino acids long. V lost 10 bases to trimming and J lost 3 bases, with 19 bases between them. Per the germline V gene, CDR1 is MNHEY and CDR2 is SVGAGI. This receptor was obtained from a male donor in good health and CMV-seropositive. This sequence joins TRBV6-5 and TRBJ2-7; the D gene is possibly TRBD2 (5 bases). The sequencing input was PBMCs. CDR3 sequence: CATAEGRRGYEQYF. The DNA for the CDR3 is TGTGCCACCGCGGAAGGGCGACGGGGCTACGAGCAGTACTTC.